These 16 T cell receptor beta chains came from one sample sequenced in a study of Ad26.COV2.S vaccination and SARS-CoV-2 variants. The repertoire was sequenced with immunoSEQ multiplex PCR; TCRdb's copy has only in-frame clones and lacks some. The sample gives around 100,000 clones, around 82% of which show up once; around a sixth is in the top ten. This specimen was peripheral blood, taken after recovery from COVID-19. These receptors were collected from a human donor who had recovered from COVID-19.

The rearrangement joins TRBV27 to TRBJ1-6; D call uncertain. The CDR3 covers 13 residues. Germline CDR1 reads MNHEY; CDR2 reads SMNVEV (reference sequence). V was shortened by 7 bases and J by 0 bases, with 4 bases between the two germline ends. The CDR3 DNA sequence: TGTGCCAGCATGAGCTCCTATAATTCACCCCTCCACTTT. Translation: CASMSSYNSPLHF.

CDR3 nucleotides: TGTGCCAGCAGCTTGAGAACTAGCGGGGCCGGGGAGCTGTTTTTT. Its protein is CASSLRTSGAGELFF. The chain recombines TRBV5-6 with TRBJ2-2, with 10 bases aligning to TRBD2. This CDR3 is 15 amino acids long. The V gene's germline CDR1 is SGHDT and CDR2 YYEEEE. V lost 1 base, J lost 6 bases, and 3 bases stayed unmatched.

The V and J genes are TRBV10-3 and TRBJ2-5; D unclear. The CDR3 is 13 residues long. Trimming cost V 4 bases and J 5 bases, with 11 bases left between them. Germline-derived CDR1 and CDR2 are ENHRY and SYGVKD. Written as DNA, the CDR3 is TGTGCCATCAGTGGGGGTCCAGAGGAGACCCAGTACTTC. Encoded protein: CAISGGPEETQYF.

This rearrangement joins TRBV19 to TRBJ1-5; the match to TRBD1 covers 8 bases. Germline lookup yields CDR1 LNHDA and CDR2 SQIVND (reference sequence). This CDR3 is 16 amino acids long. J was trimmed by 2 bases and V by 2 bases; bases with no gene match: 5. CDR3 loop: CASSILTGVGNQPQHF. The CDR3 bases are TGTGCCAGTAGTATACTGACAGGGGTGGGCAATCAGCCCCAGCATTTT.

This clone was counted at least ten times. The rearrangement joins TRBV2 to TRBJ1-2; D is uncertain. Germline V lookup: CDR1 SNHLY, CDR2 FYNNEI. The CDR3 consists of 14 residues. Trimming removed 4 bases at V and 0 bases at J, with 9 bases between. The DNA for the CDR3 is TGTGCCAGCAGTGTGGGCAGTCCTAACTATGGCTACACCTTC. It specifies CASSVGSPNYGYTF.

The genes are TRBV28 and TRBJ2-1; D remains unclear. There are 14 residues in the CDR3. The V end was cut by 5 bases, the J end by 0 bases, with 8 bases between. Germline V CDR1 and CDR2: MDHEN, SYDVKM. The CDR3 nucleotides are TGTGCCAGCAGTGGTCACTACTCCTACAATGAGCAGTTCTTC. It codes for CASSGHYSYNEQFF. Based on the CDR3 plus reference TRBV28 and TRBJ2-1, the full variable domain is DVKVTQSSRYLVKRTGEKVFLECVQDMDHENMFWYRQDPGLGLRLIYFSYDVKMKEKGDIPEGYSVSREKKERFSLILESASTNQTSMYLCASSGHYSYNEQFFGPGTRLTVL.

The CDR3: CASTGGDPYQPQHF. CDR3 sequence (DNA): TGTGCCAGCACGGGTGGGGACCCCTATCAGCCCCAGCATTTT. The V gene is TRBV2, the J gene TRBJ1-5; D possibly corresponds to TRBD1 (5 bases). The CDR3 is 14 residues long. V shed 7 bases and J shed 5 bases, with 15 bases lying between them. Germline-derived CDR1 and CDR2 are SNHLY and FYNNEI.

This clone was seen more than once but under ten times. The V gene is TRBV9, the J gene TRBJ2-7; D gene ambiguous. The germline V gene has CDR1 SGDLS and CDR2 YYNGEE. The CDR3 has 15 residues. The V end was cut by 0 bases, the J end by 0 bases, with 10 bases between. The CDR3: CASSVGQASSYEQYF. The CDR3 nucleotides are TGTGCCAGCAGCGTAGGTCAGGCCAGCTCCTACGAGCAGTACTTC. Supplemented by reference TRBV9 and TRBJ2-7, the full variable domain reads DSGVTQTPKHLITATGQRVTLRCSPRSGDLSVYWYQQSLDQGLQFLIQYYNGEERAKGNILERFSAQQFPDLHSELNLSSLELGDSALYFCASSVGQASSYEQYFGPGTRLTVT.

This chain links TRBV27 with TRBJ2-7; D might be TRBD1 or TRBD2, each matching 6 bases. The CDR3 is made up of 14 amino acids. Germline lookup yields CDR1 MNHEY and CDR2 SMNVEV (reference sequence). The ends were cut back, 9 bases at V and 6 bases at J, with 21 bases in the middle. The CDR3 region has the DNA TGTGCCAGTAGCGGCAGGGACACATTTGTCGAGCAGTACTTC. As protein: CASSGRDTFVEQYF.

The chain carries TRBV7-6 and TRBJ1-1; D not certain. Trimming removed 4 bases at V and 7 bases at J, with 16 bases between. This CDR3 is built from 14 residues. Germline V gives CDR1 SGHVS, CDR2 FNYEAQ. The CDR3 DNA follows: TGTGCCAGCAGCTCAAACCGGGGTAACTTTGAAGCTTTCTTT. This encodes CASSSNRGNFEAFF. The variable domain in full, with the rest retrieved from reference TRBV7-6 and TRBJ1-1, is GAGVSQSPRYKVTKRGQDVALRCDPISGHVSLYWYRQALGQGPEFLTYFNYEAQQDKSGLPNDRFSAERPEGSISTLTIQRTEQRDSAMYRCASSSNRGNFEAFFGQGTRLTVV.

This clone has a single count. The CDR3 DNA sequence: TGTGCCAGCAGCCAGGAGCGGGGGCTTATTGGGACAGATACGCAGTATTTT. Its translation is CASSQERGLIGTDTQYF. J is TRBJ2-3 and V is TRBV7-3, with 8 bases aligning to TRBD2. Germline V lookup: CDR1 SGHTA, CDR2 FQGTGA. V shed 5 bases, J shed 3 bases, and the junction held 13 bases outside the gene matches. The CDR3 extends over 17 amino acids.

This clone appeared once. The chain has TRBV28 and TRBJ1-4; D perhaps matches TRBD1 (5 bases). The CDR3 is made up of 14 amino acids. The germline gives CDR1 MDHEN, CDR2 SYDVKM. The V end lost 10 bases, the J end lost 0 bases, and 12 bases lay between the germline ends. CDR3 sequence reads: CATQDSPTNEKLFF. In nucleotides, the CDR3 is TGTGCCACGCAAGACAGCCCAACTAATGAAAAACTGTTTTTT.

This chain links TRBV29-1 with TRBJ2-1; TRBD2 aligns across 11 bases. Germline V CDR1 and CDR2: SQVTM, ANQGSEA. The ends lost 7 bases at V and 6 bases at J; junction bases unmatched: 8. The CDR3 has 14 residues. For the CDR3, the DNA is TGCAGCGCCTCAACTAGCGGGGGTGGCAATGAGCAGTTCTTC. Amino acid sequence: CSASTSGGGNEQFF.

The chain is built from TRBV29-1 and TRBJ2-5; 7 positions match TRBD1. CDR1 and CDR2 (germline): SQVTM, ANQGSEA. V shed 8 bases, J shed 4 bases, and the junction held 10 bases outside the gene matches. The CDR3 spans 13 residues. The CDR3: CSTTGAAGETQYF. The CDR3 coding sequence is TGCAGCACTACAGGGGCCGCGGGAGAGACCCAGTACTTC.

The chain recombines TRBV19 with TRBJ2-7; the D gene is possibly TRBD1 (7 bases). The CDR3 is made up of 15 amino acids. The germline gives CDR1 LNHDA, CDR2 SQIVND (reference sequence). V lost 3 bases and J 3 bases, leaving 15 bases between the germline ends. The CDR3: CASSMGGQEIYEQYF. The CDR3, as DNA: TGTGCCAGTAGTATGGGAGGACAGGAAATCTACGAGCAGTACTTC.

This clone was picked up one time. The V gene is TRBV7-9, the J gene TRBJ1-1; the D gene is possibly TRBD1 (6 bases). The germline V gene has CDR1 SEHNR and CDR2 FQNEAQ (reference sequence). The V gene lost 5 bases and the J gene lost 4 bases, with 14 bases spanning the gap. This CDR3 is built from 14 residues. The CDR3 loop is CASSLIQGSTEAFF. The CDR3 bases are TGTGCCAGCAGCCTAATACAGGGTTCCACTGAAGCTTTCTTT.